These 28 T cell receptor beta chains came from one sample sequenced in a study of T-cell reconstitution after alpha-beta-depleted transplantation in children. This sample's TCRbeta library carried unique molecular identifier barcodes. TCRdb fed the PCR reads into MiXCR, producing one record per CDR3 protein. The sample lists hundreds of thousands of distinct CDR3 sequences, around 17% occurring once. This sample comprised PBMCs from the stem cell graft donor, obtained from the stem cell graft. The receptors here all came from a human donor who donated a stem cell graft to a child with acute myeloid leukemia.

The CDR3 DNA reads as TGTGCCAGCAGCCGGACAGGGCAGACGGGTCAGCCCCAGCATTTT. Translating it yields CASSRTGQTGQPQHF. The chain is built from TRBV7-2 and TRBJ1-5; TRBD1 matches at 8 bases. The CDR3 totals 15 residues. The J segment lost 6 bases and the V segment lost 5 bases, leaving 9 bases of the junction unmatched. The germline gives CDR1 SGHTA, CDR2 FQGNSA.

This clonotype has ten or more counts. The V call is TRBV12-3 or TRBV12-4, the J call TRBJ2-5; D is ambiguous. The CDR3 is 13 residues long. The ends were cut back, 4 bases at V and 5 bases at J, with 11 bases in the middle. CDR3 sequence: CASSSTLWETQYF. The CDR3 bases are TGTGCCAGCAGTTCAACCCTTTGGGAGACCCAGTACTTC.

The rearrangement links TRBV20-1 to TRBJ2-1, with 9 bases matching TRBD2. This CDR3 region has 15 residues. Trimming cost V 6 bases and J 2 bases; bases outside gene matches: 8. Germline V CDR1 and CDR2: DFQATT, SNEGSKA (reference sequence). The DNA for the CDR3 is TGCAGTGCCCCGGGAGCGGGGGGACCCTACAATGAGCAGTTCTTC. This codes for CSAPGAGGPYNEQFF.

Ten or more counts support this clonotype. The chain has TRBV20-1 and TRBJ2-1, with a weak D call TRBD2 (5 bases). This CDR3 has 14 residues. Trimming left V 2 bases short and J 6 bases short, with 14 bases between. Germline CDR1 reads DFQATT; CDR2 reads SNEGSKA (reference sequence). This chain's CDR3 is CSARSPSSPNEQFF. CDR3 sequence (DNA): TGCAGTGCTAGATCCCCTAGCAGCCCCAATGAGCAGTTCTTC.

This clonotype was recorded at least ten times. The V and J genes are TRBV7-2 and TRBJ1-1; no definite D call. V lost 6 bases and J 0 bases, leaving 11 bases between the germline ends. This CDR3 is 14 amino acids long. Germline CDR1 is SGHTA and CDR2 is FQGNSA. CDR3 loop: CASRRAAMNTEAFF. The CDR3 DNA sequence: TGTGCCAGCAGGAGGGCCGCTATGAACACTGAAGCTTTCTTT.

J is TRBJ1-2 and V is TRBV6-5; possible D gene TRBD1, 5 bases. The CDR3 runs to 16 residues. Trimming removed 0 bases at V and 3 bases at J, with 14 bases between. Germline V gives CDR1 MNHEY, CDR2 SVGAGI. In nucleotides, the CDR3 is TGTGCCAGCAGTTACTCGATCGGGGAAGGGGACTATGGCTACACCTTC. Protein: CASSYSIGEGDYGYTF.

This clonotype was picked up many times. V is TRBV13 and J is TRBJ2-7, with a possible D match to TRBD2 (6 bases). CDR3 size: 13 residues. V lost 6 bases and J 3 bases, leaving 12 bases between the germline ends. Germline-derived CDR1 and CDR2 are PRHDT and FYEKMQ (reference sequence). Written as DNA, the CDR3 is TGTGCCAGCAGACCCCCCGGGAGCTACGAGCAGTACGTC. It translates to CASRPPGSYEQYV.

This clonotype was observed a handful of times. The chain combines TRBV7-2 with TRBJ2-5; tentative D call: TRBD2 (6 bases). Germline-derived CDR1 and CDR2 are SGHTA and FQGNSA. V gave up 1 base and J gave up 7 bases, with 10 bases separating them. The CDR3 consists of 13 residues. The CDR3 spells CASSLDTGGTQYF. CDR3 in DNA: TGTGCCAGCAGCTTAGATACCGGGGGGACCCAGTACTTC. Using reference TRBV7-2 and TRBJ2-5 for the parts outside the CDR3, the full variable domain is GAGVSQSPSNKVTEKGKDVELRCDPISGHTALYWYRQSLGQGLEFLIYFQGNSAPDKSGLPSDRFSAERTGGSVSTLTIQRTQQEDSAVYLCASSLDTGGTQYFGPGTRLLVL.

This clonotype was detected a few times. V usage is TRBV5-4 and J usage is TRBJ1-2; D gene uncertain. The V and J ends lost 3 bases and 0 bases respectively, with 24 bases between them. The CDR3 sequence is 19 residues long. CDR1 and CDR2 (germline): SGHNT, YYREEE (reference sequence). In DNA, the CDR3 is TGTGCCAGCAGCTACTTCTTACCATCCCCAGGAGCATCTAACTATGGCTACACCTTC. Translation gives CASSYFLPSPGASNYGYTF.

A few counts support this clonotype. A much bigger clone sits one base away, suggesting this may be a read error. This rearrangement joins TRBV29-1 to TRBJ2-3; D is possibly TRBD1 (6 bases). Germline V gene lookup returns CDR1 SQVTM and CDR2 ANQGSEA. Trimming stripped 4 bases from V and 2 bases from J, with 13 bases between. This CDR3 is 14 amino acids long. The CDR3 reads CSVVQGAITDTQYF. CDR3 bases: TGCAGCGTTGTACAGGGCGCTATCACAGATACGCAGTATTTT.

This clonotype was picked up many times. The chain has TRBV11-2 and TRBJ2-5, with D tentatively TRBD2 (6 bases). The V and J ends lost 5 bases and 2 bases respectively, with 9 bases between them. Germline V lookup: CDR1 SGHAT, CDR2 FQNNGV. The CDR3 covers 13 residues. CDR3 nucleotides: TGTGCCAGCAGCCGGCGGGGACAAGAGACCCAGTACTTC. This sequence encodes CASSRRGQETQYF.

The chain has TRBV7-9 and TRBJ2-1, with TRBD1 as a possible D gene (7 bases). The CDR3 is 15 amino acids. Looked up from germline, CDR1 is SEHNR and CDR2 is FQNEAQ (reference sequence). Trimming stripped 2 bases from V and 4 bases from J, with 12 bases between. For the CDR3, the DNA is TGTGCCAGCAGCTTATTCAGGGGGGCTTACAATGAGCAGTTCTTC. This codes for CASSLFRGAYNEQFF.

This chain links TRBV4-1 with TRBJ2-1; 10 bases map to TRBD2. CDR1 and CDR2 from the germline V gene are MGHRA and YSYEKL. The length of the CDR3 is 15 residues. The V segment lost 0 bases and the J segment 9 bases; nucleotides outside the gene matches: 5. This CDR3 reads CASSQELAGVGEQFF. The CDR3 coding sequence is TGCGCCAGCAGCCAAGAGCTAGCGGGGGTGGGTGAGCAGTTCTTC.

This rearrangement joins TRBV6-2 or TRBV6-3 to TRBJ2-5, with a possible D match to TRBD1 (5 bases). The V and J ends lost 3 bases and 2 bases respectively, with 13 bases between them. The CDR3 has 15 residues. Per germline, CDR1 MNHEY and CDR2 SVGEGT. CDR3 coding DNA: TGTGCCAGCAGTTATAGGAAGGGGTGGCAAGAGACCCAGTACTTC. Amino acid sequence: CASSYRKGWQETQYF.

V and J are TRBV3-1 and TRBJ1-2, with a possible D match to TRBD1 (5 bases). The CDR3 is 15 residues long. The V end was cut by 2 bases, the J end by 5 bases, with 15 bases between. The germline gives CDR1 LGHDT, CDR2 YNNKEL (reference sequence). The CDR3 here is CASSQLSGTEYGYTF. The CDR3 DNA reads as TGTGCCAGCAGCCAACTATCCGGGACGGAGTATGGCTACACCTTC.

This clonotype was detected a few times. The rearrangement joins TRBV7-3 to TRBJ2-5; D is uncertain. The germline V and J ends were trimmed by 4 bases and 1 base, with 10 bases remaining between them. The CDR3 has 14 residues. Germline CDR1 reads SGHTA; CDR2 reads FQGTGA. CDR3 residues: CASSYPGPQETQYF. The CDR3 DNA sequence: TGTGCCAGCAGCTACCCGGGTCCCCAAGAGACCCAGTACTTC.

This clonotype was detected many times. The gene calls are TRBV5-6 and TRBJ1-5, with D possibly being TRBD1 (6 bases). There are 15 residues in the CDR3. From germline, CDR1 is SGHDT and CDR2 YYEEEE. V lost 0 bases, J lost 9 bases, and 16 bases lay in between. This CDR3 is CASSLGGTMNLPQHF. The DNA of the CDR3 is TGTGCCAGCAGCTTGGGGGGGACAATGAACTTGCCCCAGCATTTT.

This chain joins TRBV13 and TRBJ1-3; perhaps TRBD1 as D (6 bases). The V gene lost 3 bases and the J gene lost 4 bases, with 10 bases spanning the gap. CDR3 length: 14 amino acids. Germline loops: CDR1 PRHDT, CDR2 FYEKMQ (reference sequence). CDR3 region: CASSLRDKGNTIYF. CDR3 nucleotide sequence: TGTGCCAGCAGCTTGCGGGACAAAGGAAACACCATATATTTT.

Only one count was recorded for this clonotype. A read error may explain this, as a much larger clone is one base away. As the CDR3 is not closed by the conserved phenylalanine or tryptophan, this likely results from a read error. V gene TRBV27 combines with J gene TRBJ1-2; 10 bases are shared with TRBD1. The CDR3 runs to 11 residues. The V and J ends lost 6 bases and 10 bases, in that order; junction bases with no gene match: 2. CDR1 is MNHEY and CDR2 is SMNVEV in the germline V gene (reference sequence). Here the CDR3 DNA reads TGTGCCAGCAGGGGACAGGGGCACTACACCGTC. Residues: CASRGQGHYTV.

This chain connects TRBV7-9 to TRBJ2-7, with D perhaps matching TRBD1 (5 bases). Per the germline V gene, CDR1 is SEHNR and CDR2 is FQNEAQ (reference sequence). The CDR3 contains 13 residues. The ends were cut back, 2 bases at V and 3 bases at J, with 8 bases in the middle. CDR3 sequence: CASSLSGNYEQYV. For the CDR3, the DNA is TGTGCCAGCAGCTTATCAGGGAACTACGAGCAGTACGTC.

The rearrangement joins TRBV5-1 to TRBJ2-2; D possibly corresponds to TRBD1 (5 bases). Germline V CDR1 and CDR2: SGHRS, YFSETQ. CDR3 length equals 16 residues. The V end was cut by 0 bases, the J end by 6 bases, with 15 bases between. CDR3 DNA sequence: TGCGCCAGCAGCTTGGATGTCACAGGCACCCCCGGGGAGCTGTTTTTT. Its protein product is CASSLDVTGTPGELFF.

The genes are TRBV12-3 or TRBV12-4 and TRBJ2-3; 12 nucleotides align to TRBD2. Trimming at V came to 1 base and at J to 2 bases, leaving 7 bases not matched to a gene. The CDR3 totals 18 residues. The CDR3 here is CASSLETSGGRSTDTQYF. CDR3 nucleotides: TGTGCCAGCAGTTTAGAAACTAGCGGGGGGCGATCCACAGATACGCAGTATTTT.

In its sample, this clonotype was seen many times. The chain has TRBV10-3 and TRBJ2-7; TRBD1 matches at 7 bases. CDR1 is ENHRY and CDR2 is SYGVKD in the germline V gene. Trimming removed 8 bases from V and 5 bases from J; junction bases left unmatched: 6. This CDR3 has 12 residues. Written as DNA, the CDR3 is TGTGCCATCGGACAGGATCGAAACGAGCAGTACGTC. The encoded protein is CAIGQDRNEQYV.

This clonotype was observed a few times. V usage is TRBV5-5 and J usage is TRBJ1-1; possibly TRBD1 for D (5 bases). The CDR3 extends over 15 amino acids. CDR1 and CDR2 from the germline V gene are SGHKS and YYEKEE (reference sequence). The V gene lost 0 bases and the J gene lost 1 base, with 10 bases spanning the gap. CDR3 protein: CASSLGPRANTEAFF. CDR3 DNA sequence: TGTGCCAGCAGCTTGGGGCCCAGGGCGAACACTGAAGCTTTCTTT.

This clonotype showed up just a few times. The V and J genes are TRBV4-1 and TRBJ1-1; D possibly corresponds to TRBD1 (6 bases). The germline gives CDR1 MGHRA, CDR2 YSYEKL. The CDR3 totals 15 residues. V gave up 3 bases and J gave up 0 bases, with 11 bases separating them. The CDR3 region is CASSHTDRLNTEAFF. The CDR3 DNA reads TGCGCCAGCAGCCATACCGACAGGCTGAACACTGAAGCTTTCTTT.

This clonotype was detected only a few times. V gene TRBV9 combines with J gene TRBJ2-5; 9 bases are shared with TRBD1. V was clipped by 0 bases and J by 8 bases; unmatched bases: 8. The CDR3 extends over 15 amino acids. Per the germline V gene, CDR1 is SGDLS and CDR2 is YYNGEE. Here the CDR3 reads CASSVVTGQGETQYF. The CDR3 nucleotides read TGTGCCAGCAGCGTAGTAACGGGACAGGGAGAAACCCAGTACTTC.

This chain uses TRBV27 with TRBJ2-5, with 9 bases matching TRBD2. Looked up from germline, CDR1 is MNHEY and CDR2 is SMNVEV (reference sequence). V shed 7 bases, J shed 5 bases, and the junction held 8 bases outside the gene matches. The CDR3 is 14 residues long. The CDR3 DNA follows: TGTGCCAGCAAAATAGCGGGGGAGGGGGAGACCCAGTACTTC. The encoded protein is CASKIAGEGETQYF.

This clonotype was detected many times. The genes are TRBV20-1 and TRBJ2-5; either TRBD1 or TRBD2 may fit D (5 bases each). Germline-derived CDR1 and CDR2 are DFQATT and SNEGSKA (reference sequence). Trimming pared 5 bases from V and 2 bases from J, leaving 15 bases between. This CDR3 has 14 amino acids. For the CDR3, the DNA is TGCAGTGCTCGGATGGGGGAATATCAAGAGACCCAGTACTTC. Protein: CSARMGEYQETQYF.